This T cell receptor (beta chain) is drawn from a study of CD8+CD57+ T cells in acquired aplastic anemia. Findings and limits, study-wide: A set of twenty-nine CD8+ CDR3 sequences was shared between patients and controls, and these sequences appeared highly expressed in patients.

From germline, CDR1 is SGHAT and CDR2 FQNNGV. V shed 3 bases and J shed 2 bases, with 13 bases lying between them. This CDR3 has 15 residues. The template for TCR beta VDJ and CDR3 sequence profiling was genomic DNA. MiXCR, run by TCRdb on the reads, gives a single entry per CDR3 protein. The sample consists of some 200,000 distinct CDR3 sequences, 34% of them appearing once. This clonotype was picked up a small number of times. Antigen specificity is unknown. V is TRBV11-2 and J is TRBJ1-2, with TRBD1 as a possible D gene (6 bases). The sequenced material came from sorted CD4+, CD8+, or CD8+CD57+ T cells (not recorded which) from PBMCs. The TCR sequence derives from a human donor in good health, serving as a control. The CDR3 reads CASSLTRQGNYGYTF. CDR3 bases: TGTGCCAGCAGCTTGACTCGGCAGGGGAACTATGGCTACACCTTC.